This entry describes one T cell receptor (beta chain). Antigen specificity is unknown. The data were taken from a study of Graves' ophthalmopathy and Graves' hyperthyroidism. Study-wide context: Peripheral blood was collected at initial diagnosis, before any treatment. Notes on the study in general: Blood also held most thyroid clonotypes expanded above 0.001 frequency.

The germline V gene encodes CDR1 LNHNV and CDR2 YYDKDF (reference sequence). V shed 3 bases, J shed 3 bases, and the junction held 7 bases outside the gene matches. The CDR3 runs to 15 residues. Among the exclusions were patients with other autoimmune diseases, uncontrolled infections, pregnancy or lactation. TCR beta CDR3 regions were amplified from RNA transcripts. RT-PCR in the first round used HTBI primers; a second-round multiplex PCR followed. TCRdb re-called the multiplex PCR reads with MiXCR, one entry per CDR3 protein. In the table there are fewer than 650,000 distinct CDR3 sequences, about a fifth of which are singletons.

The clonotype was recovered from a woman aged 18-35 years with stable Graves' hyperthyroidism. Some clones in this sample may be carry-over from other donors' samples. This chain joins TRBV15 and TRBJ2-7; 8 nucleotides align to TRBD1. Sequenced input: peripheral blood. The CDR3 sequence is CATSSGQGFFYEQYF. CDR3 sequence (DNA): TGTGCCACCAGCAGTGGACAGGGATTCTTCTACGAGCAGTACTTC.